One T cell receptor (beta chain) is described in this entry. This sample is part of a study of technical replicates of blood from a few donors. Per germline, CDR1 MNHEY and CDR2 SVGAGI. The CDR3 loop spans 14 amino acids. The trim removed 6 bases at V and 5 bases at J, leaving 7 bases unmatched. Libraries were prepared by immunoSEQ multiplex PCR; TCRdb keeps only in-frame clonotypes and omits some of them. The table has roughly 68,000 clones, roughly 92% seen once; the top ten hold 0.38%. The receptor's source is a human donor in good health. This rearrangement joins TRBV6-5 to TRBJ2-5; 9 bases fit TRBD1. Material: T cells isolated from PBMCs. As DNA, the CDR3 is TGTGCCAGCAGGACACAGGGGGCATATGAGACCCAGTACTTC. This gives the protein CASRTQGAYETQYF.